These 7 T cell receptor beta chains share one sample of origin, sequenced in a study of identical twins. Each CDR3 protein is one row after TCRdb ran MiXCR on the 5' RACE reads. The sample contains about 660,000 distinct CDR3 sequences, 8% to 9% of which appear only once. The same sample was also used in a study of yellow fever vaccine responses in identical twins.

The material sequenced was PBMCs. These receptors all come from a woman younger than 35 in good health.

The genes are TRBV11-2 and TRBJ2-1, with 9 positions matching TRBD1. In germline, CDR1 is SGHAT, CDR2 FQNNGV. V lost 5 bases to trimming and J lost 0 bases; unmatched junction nucleotides: 14. This CDR3 comprises 19 residues. As DNA, the CDR3 is TGTGCCAGCAGCACCCTTCCCACAGGGGGCTTCAGCTCCTACAATGAGCAGTTCTTC. Protein product: CASSTLPTGGFSSYNEQFF.

The sample holds many counts of this clonotype. The chain recombines TRBV2 with TRBJ1-1; TRBD1 matches 9 bases. The germline gives CDR1 SNHLY, CDR2 FYNNEI. Trimming at V came to 9 bases and at J to 7 bases, leaving 3 bases not matched to a gene. CDR3 length equals 11 residues. CDR3 coding DNA: TGTGCCAGAGGGACAGGGCTTGAAGCTTTCTTT. Translating gives CARGTGLEAFF.

The chain recombines TRBV2 with TRBJ1-4; no reliable D call. V lost 2 bases and J 7 bases, leaving 8 bases between the germline ends. CDR1 and CDR2 from the germline V gene are SNHLY and FYNNEI. There are 13 residues in the CDR3. CDR3 sequence (DNA): TGTGCCAGCAGTGAACGTGGAGGTGAAAAACTGTTTTTT. Its protein product is CASSERGGEKLFF. Combining the CDR3 with reference TRBV2 and TRBJ1-4 gives the whole variable domain EPEVTQTPSHQVTQMGQEVILRCVPISNHLYFYWYRQILGQKVEFLVSFYNNEISEKSEIFDDQFSVERPDGSNFTLKIRSTKLEDSAMYFCASSERGGEKLFFGSGTQLSVL.

This clonotype has more than one count but fewer than ten. The chain employs TRBV6-5 and TRBJ2-7, with 12 positions matching TRBD2. Germline loops: CDR1 MNHEY, CDR2 SVGAGI. This CDR3 contains 14 residues. The trim removed 5 bases at V and 6 bases at J, leaving 5 bases unmatched. The chain's CDR3 is CASSLRLAGVEQYF. DNA for the CDR3: TGTGCCAGCAGTCTACGACTAGCGGGAGTCGAGCAGTACTTC.

In this sample, this clonotype turned up many times. The gene calls are TRBV5-1 and TRBJ2-7, with TRBD1 matching 10 bases. The trim removed 2 bases at V and 3 bases at J, leaving 8 bases unmatched. The CDR3 runs 16 residues. Germline V lookup: CDR1 SGHRS, CDR2 YFSETQ. CDR3 region: CASSLNTGTGVYEQYF. The DNA for the CDR3 is TGCGCCAGCAGCTTAAATACCGGGACAGGGGTCTACGAGCAGTACTTC.

This clonotype was seen ten or more times. The chain joins TRBV7-2 to TRBJ2-7, with D perhaps TRBD1 (5 bases). The CDR3 has 17 residues. Germline CDR1 SGHTA, CDR2 FQGNSA. V was cut by 1 base and J by 2 bases, with 18 bases left in between. The CDR3 bases are TGTGCCAGCAGCTTAGTGCTTGGACAAACCTCTACCTACGAGCAGTACTTC. Amino acids: CASSLVLGQTSTYEQYF.

This clonotype was detected a few times. V is TRBV7-6 and J is TRBJ1-1; TRBD1 is a possible D gene (5 bases). The CDR3 covers 16 residues. Germline V CDR1 and CDR2: SGHVS, FNYEAQ. Trimming took off 1 base at V and 0 bases at J, with 12 bases between the two ends. The CDR3 reads CASSLGLGPMNTEAFF. As DNA, the CDR3 is TGTGCCAGCAGCTTAGGATTGGGGCCCATGAACACTGAAGCTTTCTTT.